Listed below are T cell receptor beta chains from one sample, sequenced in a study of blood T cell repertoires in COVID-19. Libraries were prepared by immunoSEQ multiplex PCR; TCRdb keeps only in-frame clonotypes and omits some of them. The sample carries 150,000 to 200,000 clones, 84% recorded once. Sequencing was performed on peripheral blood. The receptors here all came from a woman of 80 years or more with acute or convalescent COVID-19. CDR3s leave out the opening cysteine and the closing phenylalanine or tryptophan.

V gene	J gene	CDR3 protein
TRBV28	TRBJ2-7	ASSFPTSHLLSSYEQY
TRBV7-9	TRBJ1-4	ASSRTGTGVEKLF
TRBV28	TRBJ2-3	ASSLGGRAVPDTQY
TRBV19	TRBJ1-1	ASSWGGSFNTEAF
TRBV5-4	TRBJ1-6	ATKNEQGESPLH
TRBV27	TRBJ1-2	ASSRGQGIGYT
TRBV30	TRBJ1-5	AWSVGQGAGQPQH
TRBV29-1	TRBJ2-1	SVDLLAVYNEQF
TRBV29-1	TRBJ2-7	SVERGSSYEQY
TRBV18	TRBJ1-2	ASSPQPLSGYT
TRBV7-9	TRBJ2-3	ASSLGTSGRDTQY
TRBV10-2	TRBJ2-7	ASTGGNYEQY
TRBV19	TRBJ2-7	ASSIELAGGYEQY
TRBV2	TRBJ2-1	ASSASGGANEQF
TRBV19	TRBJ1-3	ASRAGYSGNTIY
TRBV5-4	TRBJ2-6	ASSPPGLAGSGANVLT
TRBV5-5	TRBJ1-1	ASSPGTSNTEAF
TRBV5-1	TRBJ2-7	ASSASGTGGIKQY
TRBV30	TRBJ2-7	AWSPPGGFRFYEQY
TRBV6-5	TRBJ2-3	ASSSSGTGTDTQY
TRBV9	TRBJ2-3	ASSGRTSGGSTDTQY
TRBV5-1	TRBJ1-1	ASSWGVGTAMNTEAF
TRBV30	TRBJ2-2	AWSVGAGLTGELF
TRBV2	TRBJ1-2	ASSAQAYGYT
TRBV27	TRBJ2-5	ATQDRVETQY
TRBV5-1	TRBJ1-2	ASSLGGALSGYT
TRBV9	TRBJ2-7	ASSKGGNSPYEQY
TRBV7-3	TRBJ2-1	ASSLDSDNEQF
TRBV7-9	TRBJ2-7	ASSIGGNEQY
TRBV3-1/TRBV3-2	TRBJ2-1	ASSQESGEYNEQF
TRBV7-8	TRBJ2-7	ASSLASSTLTYEQY
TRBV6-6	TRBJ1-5	ASSYSGEAQPQH
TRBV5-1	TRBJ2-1	ASSVILAGGKNEQF
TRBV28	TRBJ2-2	ASSLQGIGNTGELF
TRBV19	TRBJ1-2	ASTHSREPNYGYT
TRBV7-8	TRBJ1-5	ASSLARRGQGQPQH
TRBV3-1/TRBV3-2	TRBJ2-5	ASSVQGQTQETQY
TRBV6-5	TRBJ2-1	ASSLSTGKYNEQF
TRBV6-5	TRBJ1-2	ASSPDRNYGYT
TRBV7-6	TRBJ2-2	ASSSEAGDRGGELF
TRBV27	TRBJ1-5	ASRPGQPRGPQH
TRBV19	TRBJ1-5	ASSPFSNQPQH
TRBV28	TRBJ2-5	ASSFSNTPQETQY